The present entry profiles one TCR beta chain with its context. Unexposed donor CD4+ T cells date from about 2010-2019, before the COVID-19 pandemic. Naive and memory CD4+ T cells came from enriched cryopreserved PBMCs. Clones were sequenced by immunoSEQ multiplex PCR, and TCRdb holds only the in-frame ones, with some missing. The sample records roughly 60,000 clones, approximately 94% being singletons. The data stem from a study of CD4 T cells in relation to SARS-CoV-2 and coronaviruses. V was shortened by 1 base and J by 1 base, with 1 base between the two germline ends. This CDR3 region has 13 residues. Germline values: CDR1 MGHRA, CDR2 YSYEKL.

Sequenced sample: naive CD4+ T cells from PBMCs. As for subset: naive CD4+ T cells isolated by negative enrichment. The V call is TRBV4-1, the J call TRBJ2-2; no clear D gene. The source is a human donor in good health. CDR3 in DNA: TGCGCCAGCAGCCAAGGGAACACCGGGGAGCTGTTTTTT. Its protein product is CASSQGNTGELFF.